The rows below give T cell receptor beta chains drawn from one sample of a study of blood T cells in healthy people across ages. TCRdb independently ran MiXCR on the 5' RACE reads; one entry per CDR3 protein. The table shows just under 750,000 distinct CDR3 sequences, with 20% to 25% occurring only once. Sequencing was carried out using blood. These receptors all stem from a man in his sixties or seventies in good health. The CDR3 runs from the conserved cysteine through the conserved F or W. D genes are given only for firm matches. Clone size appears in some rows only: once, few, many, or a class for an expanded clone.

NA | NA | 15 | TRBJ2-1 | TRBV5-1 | TGCGCCAGCAGCTTGGGCGGGGGCTCCTACAATGAGCGGTTCTTC | CASSLGGGSYNERFF
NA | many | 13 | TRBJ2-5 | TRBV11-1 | TGTGCCAGCAGTTTAGTTTCGTGGGAGACCCAGTACTTC | CASSLVSWETQYF
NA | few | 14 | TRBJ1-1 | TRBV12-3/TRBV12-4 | TGTGCCAGCAGTTTACAGACAGGTCACACTGAAGCTTTCTTT | CASSLQTGHTEAFF
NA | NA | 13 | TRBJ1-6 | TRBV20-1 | TGCAGTGCTAGAGTCAGAGTTGGTTCACCCCTCCACTTT | CSARVRVGSPLHF
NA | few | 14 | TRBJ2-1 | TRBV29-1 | TGCAGCGTTGCGGGGGGCCTTGGCTACAATGAGCAGTTCTTC | CSVAGGLGYNEQFF
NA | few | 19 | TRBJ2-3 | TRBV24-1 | TGTGCCACCAGTGATTTGGTGGGGCTCCGGGGCTCCGATCGAGGTACGCAGTATTTT | CATSDLVGLRGSDRGTQYF
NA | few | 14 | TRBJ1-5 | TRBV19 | TGTGCCAGTTGGTTGGCTGCAAGCAATCAGCCCCAGCATTTT | CASWLAASNQPQHF
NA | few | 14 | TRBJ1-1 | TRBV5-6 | TGTGCCAGCAGCTCACCTCCGGGGAACACTGAAGCTTTCTTT | CASSSPPGNTEAFF
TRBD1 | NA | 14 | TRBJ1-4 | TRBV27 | TGTGCCAGCAGAAAAGGGGGCGCAAATGAAAAACTGTTTTTT | CASRKGGANEKLFF
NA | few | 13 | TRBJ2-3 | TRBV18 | TGTGCCAGCTCACCAGGAGGCGGTATCACGCAGTATTTT | CASSPGGGITQYF
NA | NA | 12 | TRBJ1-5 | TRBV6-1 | TGTGCCAGCAGTGAAAGAAATCAGCCCCAGCATTTT | CASSERNQPQHF
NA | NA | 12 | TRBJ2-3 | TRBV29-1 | TGCAGCGTTGAGGCAACGGTACATACGCAGTATTTT | CSVEATVHTQYF
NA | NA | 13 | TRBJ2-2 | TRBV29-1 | TGCAGCGTTCGGACAGCTCACGCCGGGGAGCTGTTTTTT | CSVRTAHAGELFF
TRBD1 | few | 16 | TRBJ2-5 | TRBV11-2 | TGTGCCAGCAGCACAACGTCCGGGACAGAACAAGAGACCCAGTACTTC | CASSTTSGTEQETQYF
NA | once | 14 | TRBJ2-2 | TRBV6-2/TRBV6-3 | TGTGCCAGCAGCCCTGACTGGGACACCGGGGAGCTGTTTTTT | CASSPDWDTGELFF
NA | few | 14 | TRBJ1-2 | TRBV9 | TGTGCCAGCAGCCCGGACAGCCAATTCTATGGCTACACCTTC | CASSPDSQFYGYTF
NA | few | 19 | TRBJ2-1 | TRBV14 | TGTGCCAGCAGCCAAGATTGGCGGGACTCAAGAGGGGCCTACAATGAGCAGTTCTTC | CASSQDWRDSRGAYNEQFF
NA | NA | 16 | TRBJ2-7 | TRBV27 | TGTGCCAGCAGCTTACCGACCTCCAGTCAGGGCTACGAGCAGTACTTC | CASSLPTSSQGYEQYF
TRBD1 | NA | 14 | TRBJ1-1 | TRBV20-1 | TGCAGTGCTAGACGGGACAGGGGTGGGACTGAAGCTTTCTTT | CSARRDRGGTEAFF
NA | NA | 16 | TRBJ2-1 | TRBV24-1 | TGTGCCACCAGTGATAATACAGGAAGCTCCCACAATGAGCAGTTCTTC | CATSDNTGSSHNEQFF
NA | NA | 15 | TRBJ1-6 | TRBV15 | TGTGCCACCAGCACGCTGGGGGGGGATAATTCACCCCTCCACTTT | CATSTLGGDNSPLHF
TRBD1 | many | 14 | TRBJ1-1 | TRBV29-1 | TGCAGCGTTGCCGACCGACAGGGCGTAACTGAAGCTTTCTTT | CSVADRQGVTEAFF
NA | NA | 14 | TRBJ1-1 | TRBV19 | TGTGCCAGTAGTATATCACGGACCTATAATCCCCCTTTCTTT | CASSISRTYNPPFF
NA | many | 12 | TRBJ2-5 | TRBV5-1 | TGCGCCAGCAGCTTAGGGGCCGAGACCCAGTACTTC | CASSLGAETQYF
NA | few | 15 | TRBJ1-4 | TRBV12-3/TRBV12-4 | TGTGCCAGCAGCCAGGAAGGCCCCCCAATCCAGAAACTGTTTTTT | CASSQEGPPIQKLFF
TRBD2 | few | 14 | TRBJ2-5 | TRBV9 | TGTGCCAGCAGCGTCCCGGGACTAAAGGAGACCCAGTACTTC | CASSVPGLKETQYF
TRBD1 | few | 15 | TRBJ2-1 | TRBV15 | TGTGCCACCAGCAGCCCCTCGACAGGGTTGGGTGAGCAGTTCTTC | CATSSPSTGLGEQFF
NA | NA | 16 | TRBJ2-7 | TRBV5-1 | TGCGCCAGCAGCTTGGCTGCGGACTCATCAGGCTACGAGCAGTACTTC | CASSLAADSSGYEQYF
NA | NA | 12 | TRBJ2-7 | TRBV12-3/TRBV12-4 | TGTGCCAGCAGTTCCTTGGCCTACGAGCAGTACTTC | CASSSLAYEQYF
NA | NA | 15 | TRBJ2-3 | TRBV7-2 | TGTGCCAGCAGCTTAGATCGGCGAAGCACAGATACGCAGTATTTT | CASSLDRRSTDTQYF
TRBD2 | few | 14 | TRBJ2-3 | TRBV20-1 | TGCAGTGCTCCCCCGGCTAGCGGGGAAGATACGCAGTATTTT | CSAPPASGEDTQYF
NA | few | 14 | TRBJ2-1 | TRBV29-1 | TGCAGCGTGGCACTACTTAGCTCCTACAATGAGCAGTTCTTC | CSVALLSSYNEQFF
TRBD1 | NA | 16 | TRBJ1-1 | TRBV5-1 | TGCGCCAGCAGCTTGGAGACAGGGGGCAAGAACACTGAAGCTTTCTTT | CASSLETGGKNTEAFF
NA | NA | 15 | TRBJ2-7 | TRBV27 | TGTGCCAGCAGTTCGTGGGACGGGCCCTCCTACGAGCAGTACTTC | CASSSWDGPSYEQYF
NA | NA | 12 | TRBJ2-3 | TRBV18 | TGTGCCAGCCCACCGGGCGTAGATACGCAGTATTTT | CASPPGVDTQYF
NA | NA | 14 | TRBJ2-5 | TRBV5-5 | TGTGCCAGCAGTATGGGGAACAGGGAGATTGAGCAGTACTTC | CASSMGNREIEQYF
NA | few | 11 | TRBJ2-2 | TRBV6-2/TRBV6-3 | TGTGCCAGCAGTTACCTCGGGGAGCTGTTTTTT | CASSYLGELFF
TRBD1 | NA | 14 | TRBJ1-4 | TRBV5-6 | TGTGCCAGCAGCTCATCCGGGACAGTTGAAAAACTGTTTTTT | CASSSSGTVEKLFF
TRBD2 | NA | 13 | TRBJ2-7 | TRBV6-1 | TGTGCCAGCCGTCTAGCGGATACCTACGAGCAGTACTTC | CASRLADTYEQYF
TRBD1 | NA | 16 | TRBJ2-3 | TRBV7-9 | TGTACCAGCAGCTTAGCCCGGGACAGCACTTGGGATACGCAGTATTTT | CTSSLARDSTWDTQYF
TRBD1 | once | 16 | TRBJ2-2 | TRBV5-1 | TGCGCCAGCAGCTTAGGGACAGGGCCCGCTACCGGGGAGCTGTTTTTT | CASSLGTGPATGELFF
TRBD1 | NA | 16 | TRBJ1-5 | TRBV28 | TGTGCCAGCAGTCCAACGACCGGGACAGGGGGACAGTCCCAGCATTTT | CASSPTTGTGGQSQHF
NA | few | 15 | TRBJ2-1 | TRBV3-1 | TGTGCCAGCAGCCAAGATAAGCTAGTATACAATGAGCAGTTCTTC | CASSQDKLVYNEQFF
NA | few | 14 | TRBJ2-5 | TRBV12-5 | TGTGCTAGTGGTTTGTATGGGTATAGAGAGACCCAGTACTTC | CASGLYGYRETQYF
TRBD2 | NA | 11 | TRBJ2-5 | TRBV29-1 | TGCAGCGTTGTAGCGGGAGAGACCCAGTACTTC | CSVVAGETQYF
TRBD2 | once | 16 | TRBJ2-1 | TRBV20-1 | TGCAGTGCTAGTACGGCGGGGGGGCGGGCCTACAATGAGCAGTTCTTC | CSASTAGGRAYNEQFF
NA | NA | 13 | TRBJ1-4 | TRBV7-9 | TGTGCCAGCAGCTCCACAGAAAATGAAAAACTGTTTTTT | CASSSTENEKLFF
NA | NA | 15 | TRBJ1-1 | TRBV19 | TGTGCCAGTAGTAACCCCGGTGACCCCAGCACTGAAGCTTTCTTT | CASSNPGDPSTEAFF
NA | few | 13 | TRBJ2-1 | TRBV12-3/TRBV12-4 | TGTGCCAGCCACCCAGGTACCCACAATGAGCAGTTCTTC | CASHPGTHNEQFF
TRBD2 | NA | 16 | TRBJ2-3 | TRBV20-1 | TGCAGTGCCCCTATAGCGGGGGGCGGAGATGGCGATACGCAGTATTTT | CSAPIAGGGDGDTQYF
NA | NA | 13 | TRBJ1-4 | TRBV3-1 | TGTGCCAGCAGTGTGACAGATAATGAAAAACTGTTTTTT | CASSVTDNEKLFF
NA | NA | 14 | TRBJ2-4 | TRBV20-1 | TGCAGTGCTAGATCCCCGTCTAGTTCGAACATTCAGTACTTC | CSARSPSSSNIQYF
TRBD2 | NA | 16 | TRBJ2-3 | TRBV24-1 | TGTGCCACCAGTGACCAGGAGCGGGAGAACACAGATACGCAGTATTTT | CATSDQERENTDTQYF
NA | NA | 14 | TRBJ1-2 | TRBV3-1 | TGTGCCAGCAGCCAAGATTTCTCCCGAGCGGGCTACACCTTC | CASSQDFSRAGYTF
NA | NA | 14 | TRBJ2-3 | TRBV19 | TGTGCCAGTAGTATACAGTTCGTTGCAGATACGCAGTATTTT | CASSIQFVADTQYF
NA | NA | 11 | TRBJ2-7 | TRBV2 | TGTGCCAGCAGGCAAAGCGACGAGCAGTACTTC | CASRQSDEQYF
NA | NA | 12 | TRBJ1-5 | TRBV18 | TGTGCCAGCTCACCCCAGGGAGAGCCCCAGCATTTT | CASSPQGEPQHF